This T cell receptor beta chain was observed in a study of chemoradiotherapy in HPV16-positive cancers. As for this clone: Its antigen is unknown.

The method was immunoSEQ multiplex PCR; TCRdb's version includes in-frame clones alone and lacks a portion of them. In the table there are some 10,000 clones, about nine tenths of which are singletons. Repertoires were sampled repeatedly during chemoradiotherapy. Per germline, CDR1 SNHLY and CDR2 FYNNEI. V dropped 7 bases and J dropped 12; count of bases not matched to a gene: 3. CDR3 length: 10 residues. General study results and limits: HPV-responsive T-cell expansion during chemoradiotherapy was linked to improved recurrence-free survival in HPV16-positive patients. Candidate HPV-specific clones and E7-related TCR motifs grew in tumor during treatment.

Source: blood, taken from a patient who underwent chemoradiotherapy. V and J are TRBV2 and TRBJ2-5; 9 positions agree with TRBD1. This sequence originates from a human donor with HPV-associated anogenital cancer. The chain's CDR3 is CASIGTGKYF. In DNA, the CDR3 is TGTGCCAGCATCGGGACAGGGAAGTACTTC. The complete variable domain, with remaining parts taken from reference TRBV2 and TRBJ2-5, reads EPEVTQTPSHQVTQMGQEVILRCVPISNHLYFYWYRQILGQKVEFLVSFYNNEISEKSEIFDDQFSVERPDGSNFTLKIRSTKLEDSAMYFCASIGTGKYFGPGTRLLVL.